This record looks at one T cell receptor beta chain sequence and its context. The data were taken from a study of beta chain features in type 1 diabetes. Study-wide context: Patients shared similar age, gender and cell yields with healthy donors.

Germline loops: CDR1 LNHDA, CDR2 SQIVND (reference sequence). This CDR3 comprises 15 residues. The V end lost 10 bases, the J end lost 0 bases, and 18 bases lay between the germline ends. The isolated RNA, all of it, was reverse transcribed, so expressed TCRB transcripts were what got sequenced. The protocol was immunoSEQ multiplex PCR, while the TCRdb copy is restricted to in-frame clones and leaves out a portion. The sample contains 300,000 to 400,000 clones, over 10% of which appear only once. The sample taken for sequencing was naive CD4+ T cells from blood. The TCR originated in a man between 18 and 29 years old in good health. The gene calls are TRBV19 and TRBJ1-1, with a possible D match to TRBD1 (5 bases). CDR3 protein: CATQKSGQLNTEAFF. CDR3 DNA sequence: TGTGCCACCCAGAAATCAGGGCAGCTGAACACTGAAGCTTTCTTT.